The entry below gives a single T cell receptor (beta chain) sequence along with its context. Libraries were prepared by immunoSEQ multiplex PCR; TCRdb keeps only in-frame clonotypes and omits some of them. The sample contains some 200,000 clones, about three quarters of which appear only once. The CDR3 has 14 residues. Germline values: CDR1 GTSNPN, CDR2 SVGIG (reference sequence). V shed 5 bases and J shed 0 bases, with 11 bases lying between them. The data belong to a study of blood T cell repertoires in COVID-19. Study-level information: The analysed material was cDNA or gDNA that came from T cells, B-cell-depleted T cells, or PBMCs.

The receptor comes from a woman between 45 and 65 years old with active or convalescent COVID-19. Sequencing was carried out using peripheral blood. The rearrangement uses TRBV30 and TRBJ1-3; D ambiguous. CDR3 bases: TGTGCCTGGTTAACAACCAACTCTGGAAACACCATATATTTT. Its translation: CAWLTTNSGNTIYF.